The clone carrying this T cell receptor (beta chain) was seen once. Its specificity is not known. The data originate from a study of blood T cells in healthy people across ages. General observations from the study: Across the age range, TCR beta diversity per million T cells fell in a roughly linear way.

With a J-beta primer mix and a sample-barcoded 5' primer, a second PCR ran 7 to 11 cycles. TCRdb re-called the 5' RACE reads through MiXCR, storing one row per CDR3 protein. The sample includes about 970,000 distinct CDR3 sequences, just over 50% of them seen just once. Material: blood. This TCR came from an older woman in good health.

CDR3 region: CASTTGTGSYEQYF. The CDR3 nucleotides are TGTGCCAGCACCACCGGGACGGGAAGTTACGAGCAGTACTTC. V is TRBV12-3 or TRBV12-4 and J is TRBJ2-5; either TRBD1 or TRBD2 may fit D (5 bases each). The end of the DNA is better explained by TRBJ2-7, so the J call may be wrong. The CDR3 contains 14 residues.